A selection of T cell receptor beta chains follows, all from one sample in a study of blood T cell repertoires in COVID-19. Data came from immunoSEQ multiplex PCR; TCRdb stores just in-frame clones and leaves some out. Altogether under 400,000 clones are present, about 90% being singletons, with the ten largest covering approximately 1.9%. The sequenced sample was PBMCs or T cells enriched from blood (not recorded which). The receptor source for this set is a man between 40 and 49 years old in a cohort exposed to, infected with or recovered from COVID-19 (not recorded which). CDR3s include the opening cysteine and the closing phenylalanine or tryptophan. The order of the fields is V gene, J gene, clone size, D gene, CDR3 DNA, CDR3 protein. D genes are given only for firm matches. Clone size is not always given. Where it is, it says once, few, many or a class for expanded clones.

TRBV30	TRBJ1-3	few	.	TGTGCCTGGGCCATCTACTCTGGAAACACCATATATTTT	CAWAIYSGNTIYF
TRBV7-9	TRBJ1-5	.	.	TGTGCCAGCAGCTTAGACAGGAGCAATCAGCCCCAGCATTTT	CASSLDRSNQPQHF
TRBV5-4	TRBJ1-1	.	.	TGTGCCAGCAGCCTTGATCAGGGGCCCACTGAAGCTTTCTTT	CASSLDQGPTEAFF
TRBV27	TRBJ1-4	.	TRBD1	TGTGCCAGCAGTGCATACCCGGGACAGGGATATACAACTAATGAAAAACTGTTTTTT	CASSAYPGQGYTTNEKLFF
TRBV10-2	TRBJ1-2	.	.	TGCGCCAGCAGTGAGTCGGCAGGGTGGATTGGCTACACCTTC	CASSESAGWIGYTF
TRBV5-1	TRBJ2-1	.	.	TGCGCCAGCAGCGAAACAGGCCCCAACAATGAGCAGTTCTTC	CASSETGPNNEQFF
TRBV5-4	TRBJ2-5	.	TRBD2	TGTGCCAGCAGCGTCGGGACTAGGCAAGAGACCCAGTACTTC	CASSVGTRQETQYF
TRBV2	TRBJ2-7	.	TRBD1	TGTGCCAGCAGTGTGCGAGGGACAGGGGCGAACGAGCAGTACTTC	CASSVRGTGANEQYF
TRBV3-1/TRBV3-2	TRBJ2-5	.	.	TGTGCCAGCAGCCAAGATCGAGACAGTACCCAAGAGACCCAGTACTTC	CASSQDRDSTQETQYF
TRBV19	TRBJ1-5	.	.	TGTGCCAGTAGTATCGGAGGGAGAGGACAGCCCCAGCATTTT	CASSIGGRGQPQHF
TRBV10-3	TRBJ1-1	once	.	TGTGCCATCAGTGAGCCCAGGGAGGACACTGAAGCTTTCTTT	CAISEPREDTEAFF
TRBV29-1	TRBJ2-3	.	TRBD2	TGCAGCGTCCCGCGGGCGGGAGGGCCAGATACGCAGTATTTT	CSVPRAGGPDTQYF
TRBV28	TRBJ2-1	.	TRBD2	TGTGCCAGCAGTTTAGGACTAGCGGGAGGAGGTGAGCAGTTCTTC	CASSLGLAGGGEQFF
TRBV11-3	TRBJ1-4	.	.	TGTGCCAGCAGCTTAAGGGACCGAGGGGGAAAACTGTTTTTT	CASSLRDRGGKLFF
TRBV28	TRBJ2-7	.	.	TGTGCCAGCAGTTTATATCAATTTAGGAGCGAGCAGTACTTC	CASSLYQFRSEQYF
TRBV5-1	TRBJ2-7	.	.	TGCGCCAGCCAGCCCGGGGGAGTTGGGTACGAGCAGTACTTC	CASQPGGVGYEQYF
TRBV7-8	TRBJ2-4	.	.	TGTGCCAGCAGCCCAGGGCGCTATGGGGCGGTCAAAAACATTCAGTACTTC	CASSPGRYGAVKNIQYF
TRBV18	TRBJ1-5	.	TRBD1	TGTGCCAGCTCCCTCTTACCAGGGGGACAGAATCAGCCCCAGCATTTT	CASSLLPGGQNQPQHF
TRBV29-1	TRBJ2-5	.	.	TGCAGCGCCGACCGGGAGAACCAAGAGACCCAGTACTTC	CSADRENQETQYF
TRBV6-2/TRBV6-3	TRBJ1-2	.	TRBD1	TGTGCCAGCAGCCGAGGGGGCGGTAACTATGGCTACACCTTC	CASSRGGGNYGYTF
TRBV19	TRBJ2-3	.	.	TGTGCCAGTAGTATACGATTAAGCGCGGGCACAGATACGCAGTATTTT	CASSIRLSAGTDTQYF
TRBV6-1	TRBJ2-5	.	TRBD2	TGTGCCAGCAGTGAGGGGACTAGCGGTAAAGAGACCCAGTACTTC	CASSEGTSGKETQYF
TRBV6-5	TRBJ1-2	.	.	TGTGCCGTAAAGGGCAGGGGCGACATTAACTATGGCTACACCTTC	CAVKGRGDINYGYTF
TRBV24-1	TRBJ2-5	.	TRBD2	TGTGCCACCAGTGAGGGGACTAGCCCAGGGACCCAGTACTTC	CATSEGTSPGTQYF
TRBV2	TRBJ1-4	once	.	TGTGCCAGCAGGGGTACCGGGGAAAAACTGTTTTTT	CASRGTGEKLFF
TRBV5-1	TRBJ1-1	.	.	TGCGCCAGCAGCCGGCTGGGGGAGGGGAACACTGAAGCTTTCTTT	CASSRLGEGNTEAFF
TRBV29-1	TRBJ1-4	.	TRBD1	TGCAGCGCCCGGACAGGAAATAATGAAAAACTGTTTTTT	CSARTGNNEKLFF
TRBV28	TRBJ2-1	once	TRBD1	TGTGCCAGCAGTTTACTGGGGACAGGGAATGAGCAGTTCTTC	CASSLLGTGNEQFF
TRBV5-1	TRBJ1-6	.	TRBD1	TGCGCCAGCAGCCTGACAGGGATATCACCCCTCCACTTT	CASSLTGISPLHF
TRBV30	TRBJ2-3	.	.	TGTGCCTGGAGCGGTGGCGGGATCGGAGCAAAAGTCCCCACAGATACGCAGTATTTT	CAWSGGGIGAKVPTDTQYF
TRBV5-1	TRBJ1-3	.	.	TGCGCCAGCAGGGCCAACAGTATCACTGGAAACACCATATATTTT	CASRANSITGNTIYF
TRBV4-1	TRBJ1-2	.	TRBD1	TGCGCCAGCAGCCAAGAATGGGGGCCAGGGGGTGGCTACACCTTC	CASSQEWGPGGGYTF
TRBV5-6	TRBJ1-5	.	.	TGTGCCAGCAGCTTGGCAGGCTCGGTAAGCAATCAGCCCCAGCATTTT	CASSLAGSVSNQPQHF
TRBV5-1	TRBJ2-7	once	TRBD2	TGCGCCAGCAGCTGGACTAGCGGGAGGGATATCGAGCAGTACTTC	CASSWTSGRDIEQYF
TRBV11-2	TRBJ2-2	few	TRBD2	TGTGCCAGCAGCGCATTTAGCGGGACGAACACCGGGGAGCTGTTTTTT	CASSAFSGTNTGELFF
TRBV6-2/TRBV6-3	TRBJ1-2	.	TRBD1	TGTGCCAGCAGTTACCGGGGACAGGACAATAACTATGGCTACACCTTC	CASSYRGQDNNYGYTF
TRBV7-8	TRBJ2-3	once	TRBD2	TGTGCCAGCAGCTTCCGACTAGCGGGACTAGATACGCAGTATTTT	CASSFRLAGLDTQYF
TRBV6-5	TRBJ1-5	.	.	TGTGCCAGCAGTCTCCGACAGGAGCCATCGGCCCAGCATTTT	CASSLRQEPSAQHF
TRBV28	TRBJ1-5	.	.	TGTGCCAGCAGTTTGGGGGGGAGCAATCAGCCCCAGCATTTT	CASSLGGSNQPQHF
TRBV5-4	TRBJ1-6	.	TRBD1	TGTGCCAGCAGCCGGGACAGGGAAGCAAATTCACCCCTCCACTTT	CASSRDREANSPLHF
TRBV30	TRBJ1-1	.	TRBD1	TGTGCCTGGAGTTCCAGGGGGATACCCAACACTGAAGCTTTCTTT	CAWSSRGIPNTEAFF
TRBV5-1	TRBJ2-7	.	TRBD1	TGCGCCAGCAGCTTGGGGGACAGGGGCCACGAGCAGTACTTC	CASSLGDRGHEQYF
TRBV4-1	TRBJ2-1	.	TRBD2	TGCGCCAGCAGCCACCCGGGACTAGCGGGCCGTGAGCAGTTCTTC	CASSHPGLAGREQFF
TRBV5-6	TRBJ1-2	.	.	TGTGCCAGCAGCGGAGTAACAGGGATGGACTATGGCTACACCTTC	CASSGVTGMDYGYTF
TRBV9	TRBJ2-5	.	.	TGTGCCAGCAGCGTAGGAGCGAGTCAGGGTATCCAAGAGACCCAGTACTTC	CASSVGASQGIQETQYF
TRBV6-2/TRBV6-3	TRBJ2-1	.	TRBD2	TGTGCCAGCAGTTCCGGACTAGCGGGAGCCAATGAGCAGTTCTTC	CASSSGLAGANEQFF
TRBV18	TRBJ2-7	.	TRBD1	TGTGCCAGCTCGCCTAACAGGGGGTCCCCCTCCTACGAGCAGTACTTC	CASSPNRGSPSYEQYF
TRBV10-2	TRBJ1-3	.	.	TGCGCCAGCGGCCCCGGGGAGAAGACTGGAAACACCATATATTTT	CASGPGEKTGNTIYF
TRBV3-1/TRBV3-2	TRBJ2-5	.	TRBD1	TGTGCCAGCAGCCAAGGAATTGGACAGGGGTATGAGACCCAGTACTTC	CASSQGIGQGYETQYF
TRBV19	TRBJ1-4	.	TRBD1	TGTGCCAGTAGTGGGACAGCCGCAACTAATGAAAAACTGTTTTTT	CASSGTAATNEKLFF
TRBV27	TRBJ1-2	once	TRBD1	TGTGCCAGCAGTTTATCTCTTCCCTCCGGACAGGAAAACTATGGCTACACCTTC	CASSLSLPSGQENYGYTF
TRBV23-1	TRBJ2-2	few	TRBD2	TGCGCCGCTCCGGGACTAGCGGGATCGGGCACCGGGGAGCTGTTTTTT	CAAPGLAGSGTGELFF
TRBV20-1	TRBJ2-7	.	.	TGCAGTGCTAGTCGGAGCGGCTCCTACGAGCAGTACTTC	CSASRSGSYEQYF
TRBV7-2	TRBJ2-1	few	TRBD2	TGTGCCAGCAGCTTATTGCTAGCGGGACCCTTCCGGGGCAATGAGCAGTTCTTC	CASSLLLAGPFRGNEQFF
TRBV27	TRBJ2-1	few	TRBD2	TGTGCCAGCAGTTTAAGTCGTAGCGGGAGGATAAATGAGCAGTTCTTC	CASSLSRSGRINEQFF